This T cell receptor (beta chain) was identified during a study of T-cell reconstitution after alpha-beta-depleted transplantation in children. Overall study findings and caveats: Counts and diversity of T cells one year after transplant came mostly from newly produced T cells. Several hundred expanded graft clones reportedly gave rise to the alpha-beta T cells present about two months after transplant.

In its sample, this clonotype was seen a few times. Its antigen is unknown. Preparation of the TCRbeta library involved a method that used unique molecular identifiers. TCRdb re-called the PCR reads through MiXCR, storing one row per CDR3 protein. The table records about 310,000 distinct CDR3 sequences, about a quarter of them present only once. The CDR3 contains 14 residues. V gave up 5 bases and J gave up 5 bases, with 14 bases separating them. Looked up from germline, CDR1 is MGHDK and CDR2 is SYGVNS. The gene calls are TRBV25-1 and TRBJ2-3; tentative D call: TRBD1 (6 bases). Material: PBMCs, mostly from graft donor cells, obtained 180 days after TCRalphabeta/CD19-depleted stem cell transplant. The source is a male patient younger than 18 who had a stem cell transplant for acute lymphoblastic leukemia, so the T cells may come from the graft donor. For the CDR3, the DNA is TGTGCCAGCAGTCTTACAGGGTTGGGAGATACGCAGTATTTT. This codes for CASSLTGLGDTQYF.